This T cell receptor beta chain came from a study of blood T cell repertoires in COVID-19. The authors' processing: Quantification of nucleated cells was approximated via reference gene primer amplification. Sequencing was performed with immunoSEQ multiplex PCR; in TCRdb, only in-frame clones are kept and a portion is missing. V and J calls plus clone size are reproduced from that table; the DNA served to infer D and trimming. The table has a few hundred thousand clones, under 90% seen once; the top ten hold approximately 2%. The CDR3 is 16 residues long. The germline CDR1 and CDR2 sequences are MNHNY and SVGAGI (reference sequence). Trimming cost V 5 bases and J 1 base, with 15 bases left between them.

This rearrangement joins TRBV6-6 to TRBJ2-4; a weak D match, TRBD2 (6 bases). Sequenced: peripheral blood. This clonotype was obtained from a woman younger than 45 with COVID-19, enrolled during active disease. CDR3: CASSLPSGGAKNIQYF. The CDR3 DNA sequence: TGTGCCAGCAGTCTCCCCAGTGGGGGGGCCAAAAACATTCAGTACTTC.